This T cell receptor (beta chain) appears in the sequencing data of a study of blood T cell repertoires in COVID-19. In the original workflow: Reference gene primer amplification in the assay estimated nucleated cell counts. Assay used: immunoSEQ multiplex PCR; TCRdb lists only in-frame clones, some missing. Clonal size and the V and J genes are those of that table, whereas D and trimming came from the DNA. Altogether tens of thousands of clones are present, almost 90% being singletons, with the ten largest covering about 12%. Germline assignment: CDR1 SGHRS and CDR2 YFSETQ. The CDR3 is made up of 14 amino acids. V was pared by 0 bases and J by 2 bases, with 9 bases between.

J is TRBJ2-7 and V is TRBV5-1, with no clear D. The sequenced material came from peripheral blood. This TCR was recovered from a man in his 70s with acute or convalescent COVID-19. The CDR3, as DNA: TGCGCCAGCAGCTTGGCTTTGCGGACCTACGAGCAGTACTTC. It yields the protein CASSLALRTYEQYF. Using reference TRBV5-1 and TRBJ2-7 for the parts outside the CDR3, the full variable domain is KAGVTQTPRYLIKTRGQQVTLSCSPISGHRSVSWYQQTPGQGLQFLFEYFSETQRNKGNFPGRFSGRQFSNSRSEMNVSTLELGDSALYLCASSLALRTYEQYFGPGTRLTVT.